The TCR beta chain described here comes from a study of cytomegalovirus exposure and HLA in healthy donors. Study-wide results and limits: Analyses of presence/absence relied on an assumption of roughly uniform sequencing depth across donors. An ancestry cluster, one associated with Asian ancestry, reportedly showed fewer N-insertions than the 666-donor mean in a later analysis.

PCR used 60 Vbeta primers and 13 Jbeta primers. The data were produced by immunoSEQ multiplex PCR, yet TCRdb's version contains in-frame clones alone and is incomplete. The profile shows 110,000 or so clones, about 76% of them singletons. Looked up from germline, CDR1 is SGHAT and CDR2 is FQNNGV. V gave up 1 base and J gave up 5 bases, with 14 bases separating them. This CDR3 comprises 15 residues. Points on this clone: Its antigen is unidentified.

The sample consisted of PBMCs. The TCR comes from a woman between 35 and 50 years old in good health and CMV-seronegative. The chain joins TRBV11-2 to TRBJ1-1; D might be TRBD1 (6 bases). In DNA form, the CDR3 reads TGTGCCAGCAGCTTAGGGGGGGGCGCAGAGACTGAAGCTTTCTTT. Translated, it gives CASSLGGGAETEAFF.